These T cell receptor beta chains were read from a single sample in a study of breast tumors, draining lymph nodes, adjacent tissues. One entry per CDR3 protein, called by TCRdb with MiXCR from the multiplex PCR reads. The sample contains some 150,000 distinct CDR3 sequences, 33% of which appear only once. Sequenced: axillary lymph node tissue. The receptors originated from a female donor with breast cancer. Some clones in this sample may be carry-over from other donors' samples. CDR3s include the opening cysteine and the closing phenylalanine or tryptophan. Size tells how often a clone was seen (once, few, many) or the class of an expanded clone, and some rows leave it out.

NA	TRBV5-4	CASSRARDRARNIQYF
many	TRBV11-2	CASSVSGSYNEQFF
many	TRBV25-1	CASSPGQGENIQYF
many	TRBV20-1	CSARPRLAGVGNEQFF
many	TRBV6-2/TRBV6-3	CASRFRTNPEQFF
many	TRBV30	CAWRWNRALSGNTIYF
NA	TRBV9	CASSVIWRGAGNTIYF
many	TRBV24-1	CATRDSLNTGELFF
few	TRBV6-2/TRBV6-3	CASSLYGEQYF
many	TRBV9	CASQGRGLTGELFF
many	TRBV30	CGISDGRGYEQYF
many	TRBV20-1	CSAQDRGRGSLHF
NA	TRBV20-1	CSTRRVGYEPYF
many	TRBV19	CASSIDGGQGGGYTF
few	TRBV7-2	CASSFGGNTEAFF
many	TRBV6-5	CASSFDRLAGGEQYF
many	TRBV12-3/TRBV12-4	CASSPGNLGTYGYTF
few	TRBV12-3/TRBV12-4	CASSCRGSPNYGYTF
NA	TRBV9	CASSEQTGGDTGELFF
NA	TRBV6-2/TRBV6-3	CASSSSSRGFYEQHF
NA	TRBV6-2/TRBV6-3	CASSPPRGNQPQHF
NA	TRBV2	CASNELTHTGELFF
NA	TRBV12-3/TRBV12-4	CAAGHSRHEQFF
many	TRBV6-5	CASSYREGEQFF
few	TRBV20-1	CSARSLRGAMNTEAFF
many	TRBV9	CASSVTGFSNSPLHF
NA	TRBV20-1	CSARGDRGARGGTQYF
many	TRBV9	CASASIDNEQFF
many	TRBV6-2/TRBV6-3	CASSYGATEQYF
many	TRBV4-2	CASSQDGGQGGYTF
NA	TRBV24-1	CATSARPGDGFEQFF
many	TRBV7-3	CASSLRLAGVDEQYF
many	TRBV6-2/TRBV6-3	CASSWGQSTDTQYF